One and the same sample provided the 3 T cell receptor beta chains below, sequenced in a study of shared clonotypes between healthy human individuals. The data were produced by immunoSEQ multiplex PCR, yet TCRdb's version contains in-frame clones alone and is incomplete. The sample carries roughly 1,500,000 clones, roughly 98% recorded once. Sequenced sample: naive CD4+ T cells sorted from blood. Subset denoted: CD45RA+ positively selected. The receptor source for this set is a man under 40 in good health.

V and J are TRBV4-1 and TRBJ2-1; maybe TRBD1 (6 bases). The CDR3 consists of 13 residues. Trimming took off 2 bases at V and 7 bases at J, with 9 bases between the two ends. The germline CDR1 and CDR2 sequences are MGHRA and YSYEKL. The CDR3 region is CASSQITGNEQFF. CDR3 sequence (DNA): TGCGCCAGCAGCCAAATTACAGGGAATGAGCAGTTCTTC.

The V call is TRBV2, the J call TRBJ2-5; perhaps TRBD1 as D (6 bases). The CDR3 covers 16 residues. Germline values: CDR1 SNHLY, CDR2 FYNNEI. The V and J ends lost 3 bases and 1 base respectively, with 15 bases between them. This CDR3 reads CASSDFGQSVQETQYF. In DNA form, the CDR3 reads TGTGCCAGCAGTGATTTCGGACAGTCGGTCCAAGAGACCCAGTACTTC.

The chain links TRBV25-1 to TRBJ2-7, with D possibly being TRBD1 (6 bases). This CDR3 has 15 amino acids. V lost 2 bases and J 6 bases, leaving 17 bases between the germline ends. Germline CDR1 is MGHDK and CDR2 is SYGVNS. The CDR3 spells CASSEINREGGEQYF. The CDR3 DNA follows: TGTGCCAGCAGTGAAATCAACAGGGAAGGAGGCGAGCAGTACTTC.